The 20 T cell receptor beta chains below were found in one sample sequenced in a study of OX40 agonist ivuxolimab in advanced cancers. The method was immunoSEQ multiplex PCR; TCRdb's version includes in-frame clones alone and lacks a portion of them. The data show nearly 11,000 clones, approximately 86% seen once. Sample: CD4+ or CD8+ T cells sorted from blood, taken in a trial of the OX40 agonist ivuxolimab. The receptors shown here come from an adult with an advanced solid tumor such as melanoma, head and neck, liver or kidney cancer.

The rearrangement links TRBV4-1 to TRBJ2-5; 12 bases agree with TRBD1. With V trimmed by 4 bases and J by 5 bases, 5 bases remained unmatched. CDR1 and CDR2 (germline): MGHRA, YSYEKL. The CDR3 sequence is 15 residues long. CDR3 DNA: TGCGCCAGCAGCCCAGGGACAGGGGGCCTTGAGACCCAGTACTTC. Protein product: CASSPGTGGLETQYF.

The rearrangement links TRBV4-2 to TRBJ2-2, with 8 positions matching TRBD2. Germline V gives CDR1 LGHNA, CDR2 YNFKEQ. The CDR3 has 18 amino acids. J gave up 1 base and V 0 bases, and 7 bases lay outside the gene matches. CDR3 in DNA: TGTGCCAGCAGCCAAGATAGCTGGGCGGGAGGGAACACCGGGGAGCTGTTTTTT. It specifies CASSQDSWAGGNTGELFF.

This chain connects TRBV7-9 to TRBJ1-2, with D perhaps TRBD1 (6 bases). The CDR3 is 13 residues long. The V and J ends lost 6 bases and 2 bases respectively, with 10 bases between them. CDR1 and CDR2 (germline): SEHNR, FQNEAQ (reference sequence). The CDR3 protein is CASRPQGNYGYTF. The CDR3, as DNA: TGTGCCAGCAGACCACAGGGCAACTATGGCTACACCTTC.

This chain joins TRBV2 and TRBJ2-1; D is ambiguous. CDR3 size: 18 residues. Per the germline V gene, CDR1 is SNHLY and CDR2 is FYNNEI. The V gene lost 1 base and the J gene lost 3 bases, with 19 bases spanning the gap. The CDR3 DNA reads TGTGCCAGCAGTGAAGAGATGAGTGCCCTCTCTGACTACAATGAGCAGTTCTTC. It is translated as CASSEEMSALSDYNEQFF.

The J gene is TRBJ2-7, the V gene TRBV27; 13 bases agree with TRBD2. CDR1 and CDR2 from the germline V gene are MNHEY and SMNVEV (reference sequence). Trimming cost V 3 bases and J 6 bases; bases outside gene matches: 5. This CDR3 has 15 residues. The DNA of the CDR3 is TGTGCCAGCAGTTTCGGACTAGCGGGAGTGACCGAGCAGTACTTC. Encoded protein: CASSFGLAGVTEQYF.

The V call is TRBV7-9, the J call TRBJ1-1; 7 nucleotides align to TRBD1. Germline V gives CDR1 SEHNR, CDR2 FQNEAQ (reference sequence). Trimming at V came to 5 bases and at J to 3 bases, leaving 12 bases not matched to a gene. The CDR3 covers 16 residues. CDR3 in amino acids: CASSPQLGQADTEAFF. As DNA, the CDR3 is TGTGCCAGCAGCCCACAACTAGGACAGGCCGACACTGAAGCTTTCTTT.

The V call is TRBV4-1, the J call TRBJ2-7; D may correspond to TRBD1 or TRBD2 (5 bases each). This CDR3 has 14 residues. V was trimmed by 3 bases and J by 2 bases, leaving 11 bases between them. Germline loops: CDR1 MGHRA, CDR2 YSYEKL. The CDR3 DNA reads TGCGCCAGCAGCCACCCGGGGCTAGCCTACGAGCAGTACTTC. Translation: CASSHPGLAYEQYF.

This clone was picked up a small number of times. The chain recombines TRBV6-5 with TRBJ2-2; TRBD1 agrees at 10 bases. V lost 6 bases to trimming and J lost 3 bases; unmatched junction nucleotides: 4. The germline V gene encodes CDR1 MNHEY and CDR2 SVGAGI. This CDR3 is 15 amino acids long. In DNA form, the CDR3 reads TGTGCCAGCAGGGGGGGGACAGGGGACACCGGGGAGCTGTTTTTT. Residues: CASRGGTGDTGELFF.

CDR3 loop: CASSPSLAGADEQYF. Written as DNA, the CDR3 is TGTGCCAGCAGCCCTTCACTAGCGGGAGCGGACGAGCAGTACTTC. The rearrangement links TRBV11-2 to TRBJ2-7; 11 bases align to TRBD2. CDR3 length: 15 residues. The trim removed 5 bases at V and 5 bases at J, leaving 8 bases unmatched. Germline V gene lookup returns CDR1 SGHAT and CDR2 FQNNGV. The entire variable domain, with the rest obtained from reference TRBV11-2 and TRBJ2-7, is as follows: EAGVAQSPRYKIIEKRQSVAFWCNPISGHATLYWYQQILGQGPKLLIQFQNNGVVDDSQLPKDRFSAERLKGVDSTLKIQPAKLEDSAVYLCASSPSLAGADEQYFGPGTRLTVT.

The CDR3 protein is CASRYRWGPTNTEAFF. DNA for the CDR3: TGTGCCAGCAGGTACAGATGGGGGCCGACGAACACTGAAGCTTTCTTT. The rearrangement joins TRBV27 to TRBJ1-1; TRBD1 is a possible D gene (6 bases). Germline lookup yields CDR1 MNHEY and CDR2 SMNVEV (reference sequence). The V and J ends lost 6 bases and 1 base respectively, with 18 bases between them. The CDR3 is 16 residues long.

This chain connects TRBV6-5 to TRBJ2-1; 12 bases agree with TRBD2. Germline-derived CDR1 and CDR2 are MNHEY and SVGAGI. The CDR3 totals 15 residues. V shed 2 bases and J 7 bases; nucleotides not matched to a gene: 3. The CDR3 sequence is CASSYPGLAGNEQFF. CDR3 bases: TGTGCCAGCAGTTACCCCGGACTAGCGGGAAATGAGCAGTTCTTC.

V usage is TRBV4-2 and J usage is TRBJ1-1; TRBD1 matches at 9 bases. In germline, CDR1 is LGHNA, CDR2 YNFKEQ. CDR3 size: 13 residues. The junction had 6 bases not matched to a gene; V was cut back by 6 bases and J by 7 bases. CDR3: CASSPGTGYEAFF. For the CDR3, the DNA is TGTGCCAGCAGTCCCGGGACAGGGTATGAAGCTTTCTTT.

The rearrangement joins TRBV10-3 to TRBJ2-2; no reliable D call. Germline-derived CDR1 and CDR2 are ENHRY and SYGVKD. The length of the CDR3 is 18 residues. Trimming removed 0 bases at V and 0 bases at J, with 14 bases between. The CDR3 DNA is TGTGCCATCAGTGAGTCGATCCCCAGTAACGCGAACACCGGGGAGCTGTTTTTT. Its protein product is CAISESIPSNANTGELFF.

The chain links TRBV28 to TRBJ2-1; D tentatively fits TRBD1 or TRBD2 (5 bases each). V shed 2 bases and J shed 8 bases, with 13 bases lying between them. CDR3 length: 14 residues. Germline lookup yields CDR1 MDHEN and CDR2 SYDVKM. The CDR3 region is CASSLTGAGDEQFF. CDR3 DNA sequence: TGTGCCAGCAGTTTAACTGGGGCGGGCGATGAGCAGTTCTTC.

The V and J genes are TRBV4-1 and TRBJ2-1, with a tentative D call TRBD2 (5 bases). The CDR3 runs to 15 residues. Germline CDR1 reads MGHRA; CDR2 reads YSYEKL. Trimming stripped 1 base from V and 9 bases from J, with 16 bases between. This CDR3 reads CASSQALGGLGEQFF. The CDR3 DNA reads as TGCGCCAGCAGCCAAGCTCTTGGCGGGCTGGGTGAGCAGTTCTTC.

V is TRBV7-9 and J is TRBJ1-2; 7 nucleotides match TRBD1. The CDR3 contains 13 residues. Germline CDR1 SEHNR, CDR2 FQNEAQ (reference sequence). V shed 4 bases and J 8 bases; nucleotides not matched to a gene: 7. This chain's CDR3 is CASSSDRVKGYTF. In DNA form, the CDR3 reads TGTGCCAGCAGCTCCGACAGGGTGAAAGGCTACACCTTC.

The chain uses TRBV5-1 and TRBJ2-1; 8 nucleotides match TRBD2. V dropped 6 bases and J dropped 4; count of bases not matched to a gene: 3. CDR1 and CDR2 from the germline V gene are SGHRS and YFSETQ. The CDR3 has 13 residues. The CDR3 spells CASNLAGYNEQFF. The CDR3 bases are TGCGCCAGCAACCTAGCGGGTTACAATGAGCAGTTCTTC.

In this sample, this clone turned up a few times. This rearrangement joins TRBV6-5 to TRBJ2-1; weak D call: TRBD1 (6 bases). Germline loops: CDR1 MNHEY, CDR2 SVGAGI. The CDR3 is 14 residues long. Trimming shortened V by 5 bases and J by 4 bases, and 12 bases separated the two germline ends. CDR3 sequence: CASSLIGQYNEQFF. CDR3 bases: TGTGCCAGCAGTCTCATAGGACAGTACAATGAGCAGTTCTTC.

This rearrangement joins TRBV11-2 to TRBJ1-1; TRBD1 agrees at 7 bases. This CDR3 comprises 14 residues. CDR1 is SGHAT and CDR2 is FQNNGV in the germline V gene. V shed 5 bases and J 0 bases; nucleotides not matched to a gene: 3. The chain's CDR3 is CASSPTGVNTEAFF. Here the CDR3 DNA reads TGTGCCAGCAGCCCCACAGGGGTGAACACTGAAGCTTTCTTT.

The chain is built from TRBV28 and TRBJ1-1; D gene unclear. This CDR3 is 12 amino acids long. The germline V and J ends were trimmed by 3 bases and 4 bases, with 6 bases remaining between them. In germline, CDR1 is MDHEN, CDR2 SYDVKM. The CDR3 nucleotides read TGTGCCAGCAGTTTGGTGCCCACTGAAGCTTTCTTT. It yields the protein CASSLVPTEAFF. The full variable domain, its missing parts supplied by reference TRBV28 and TRBJ1-1, is DVKVTQSSRYLVKRTGEKVFLECVQDMDHENMFWYRQDPGLGLRLIYFSYDVKMKEKGDIPEGYSVSREKKERFSLILESASTNQTSMYLCASSLVPTEAFFGQGTRLTVV.